This T cell receptor (beta chain) derives from a study of blood T cell repertoires in COVID-19 (dated by TCRdb to about 2020). About the study as a whole: Collaborator samples came from the United States, Italy and Spain and covered acute and convalescent phases of COVID-19. The material from the prospective study consisted of cDNA or gDNA derived from T cells, B-cell-depleted T cells, or PBMCs. Deeply sampled blood TCRbeta repertoires from subjects exposed to, actively infected with, or recovered from COVID-19 were included in the dataset. The sample metadata nearly always contained a de-identified subject ID, COVID-19 status, age in years and sex. Samples were obtained from the ongoing ImmuneRACE study (first 160 participants) and from over 1,000 subjects provided by 6 global collaborators. HLA class I and class II types, where available, came from metadata supplied by the sample provider rather than from assay-based typing. The repertoires were released in a freely available public database meant as a resource for research on the immune response to SARS-CoV-2. General study outcomes and caveats: How much clinical and demographic metadata was included differed by source and by participant, and the metadata was provided uncurated.

With regard to this clone: The antigen it recognizes is unknown. Base qualities are not recorded, but no much larger clone differs from it by a single base.

Participants in the prospective study were enrolled through a virtual design, were aged about 18 to 100 years, and lived in approximately 25 United States geographic areas. Cohort assignment in the prospective study relied on participant-reported clinical history from a screening survey and a study questionnaire. Exposed participants had been in contact, within 2 weeks of entering the study, with a person who had a PCR-confirmed or clinician-diagnosed case of COVID-19. Each participant in the prospective study had whole blood, serum and a nasopharyngeal or oropharyngeal swab collected by mobile phlebotomists. Additional blood draws and questionnaires over an approximately two-month period could optionally be provided by prospective study participants. Blood samples from the prospective study were shipped frozen or at room temperature prior to DNA extraction. TCRbeta CDR3 regions were amplified from genomic DNA using the immunoSEQ Assay, a bias-controlled multiplex PCR. Processing in the source paper ran as follows. Nucleated cell counts per sample were estimated from amplification of reference gene primers within the assay. Sequence reads were collapsed and filtered to measure the absolute abundance of every unique TCRbeta CDR3 rearrangement. For each sample, productive Simpson clonality was calculated as the square root of Simpson's diversity index over productive rearrangements. In its TCRdb copy, this immuneACCESS table keeps in-frame sequences only and misses some clones. Where compared with another copy, unresolved V genes explain less than half of these, and the others have no known cause. V and J calls and clone size follow that table, whereas D and trimming were derived from the DNA. In this sample the table shows fewer than 200,000 clones, 84% of which occur a single time. The ten largest make up roughly 3.1% of the sample.

Sequenced sample: PBMCs or T cells enriched from blood (not recorded which). The sequence derives from a woman in her 30s who had been exposed to COVID-19.

The CDR3 here reads CASSSVGATDNEKLFF. The DNA sequence follows: TGTGCCAGCAGTTCTGTGGGGGCTACGGATAATGAAAAACTGTTTTTT. The chain uses TRBV28 and TRBJ1-4; TRBD1 is a possible D gene, resting on 6 matching bases. V is pared back by 4 bases and J by 4 bases, with 16 bases lying between the germline termini. According to the germline V gene, CDR1 reads MDHEN and CDR2 reads SYDVKM. Inclusive of the bounding cysteine and phenylalanine, the CDR3 is 16 residues long. The read is trimmed to its CDR3 DNA, 48 bases read in frame from base 1.